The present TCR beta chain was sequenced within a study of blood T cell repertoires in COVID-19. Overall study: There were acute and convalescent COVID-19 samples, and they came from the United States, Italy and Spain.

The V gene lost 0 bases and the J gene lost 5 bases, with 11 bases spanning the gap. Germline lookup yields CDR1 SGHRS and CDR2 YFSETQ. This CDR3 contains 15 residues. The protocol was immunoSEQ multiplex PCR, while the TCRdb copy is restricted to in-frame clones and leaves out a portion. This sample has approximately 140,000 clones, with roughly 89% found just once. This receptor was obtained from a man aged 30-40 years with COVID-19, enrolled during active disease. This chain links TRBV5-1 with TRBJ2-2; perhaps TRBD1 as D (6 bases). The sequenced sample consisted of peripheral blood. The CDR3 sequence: CASSLDSGETGELFF. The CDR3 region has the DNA TGCGCCAGCAGCTTGGATTCAGGGGAAACCGGGGAGCTGTTTTTT. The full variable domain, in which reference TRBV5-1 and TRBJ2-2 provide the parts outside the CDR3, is KAGVTQTPRYLIKTRGQQVTLSCSPISGHRSVSWYQQTPGQGLQFLFEYFSETQRNKGNFPGRFSGRQFSNSRSEMNVSTLELGDSALYLCASSLDSGETGELFFGEGSRLTVL.